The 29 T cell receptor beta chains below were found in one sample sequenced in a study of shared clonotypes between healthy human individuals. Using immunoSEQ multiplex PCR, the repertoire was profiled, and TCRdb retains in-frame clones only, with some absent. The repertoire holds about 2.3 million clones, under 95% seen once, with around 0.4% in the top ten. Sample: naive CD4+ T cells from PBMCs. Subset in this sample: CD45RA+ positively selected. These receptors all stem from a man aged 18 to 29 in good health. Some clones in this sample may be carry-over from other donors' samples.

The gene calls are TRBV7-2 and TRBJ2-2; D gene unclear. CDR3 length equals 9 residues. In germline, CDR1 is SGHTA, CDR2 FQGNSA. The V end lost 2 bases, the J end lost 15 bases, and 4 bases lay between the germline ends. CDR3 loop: CASSLQMFF. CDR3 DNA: TGTGCCAGCAGCTTACAGATGTTTTTT.

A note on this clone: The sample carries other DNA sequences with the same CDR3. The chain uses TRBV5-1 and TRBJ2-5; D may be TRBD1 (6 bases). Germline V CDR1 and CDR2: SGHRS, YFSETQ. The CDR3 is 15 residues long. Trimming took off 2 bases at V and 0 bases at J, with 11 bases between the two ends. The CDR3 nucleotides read TGCGCCAGCAGCTTCACCGGACAGTACCAAGAGACCCAGTACTTC. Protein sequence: CASSFTGQYQETQYF.

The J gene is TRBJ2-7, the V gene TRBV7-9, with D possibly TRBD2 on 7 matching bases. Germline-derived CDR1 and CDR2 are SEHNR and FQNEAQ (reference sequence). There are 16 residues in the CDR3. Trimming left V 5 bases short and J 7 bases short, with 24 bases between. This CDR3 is CASSKGDLRERGEQYF. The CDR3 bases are TGTGCCAGCAGCAAGGGGGACTTGCGGGAGAGGGGAGAGCAGTACTTC.

The CDR3 nucleotides read TGTGCCAGCAGCTTAGCGCGGGTCTTTGGGGCCAACGTCCTGACTTTC. Translating it yields CASSLARVFGANVLTF. J is TRBJ2-6 and V is TRBV7-8; maybe TRBD2 (5 bases). Germline CDR1 SGHVS, CDR2 FQNEAQ. Trimming removed 0 bases from V and 3 bases from J, with 9 bases in between. The CDR3 is made up of 16 amino acids.

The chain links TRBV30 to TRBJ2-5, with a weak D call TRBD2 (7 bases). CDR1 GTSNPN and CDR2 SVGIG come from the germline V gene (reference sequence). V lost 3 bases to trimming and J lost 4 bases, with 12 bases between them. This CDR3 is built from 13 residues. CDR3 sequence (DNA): TGTGCCTGGAGCCTGGGAGGGGGAGAGACCCAGTACTTC. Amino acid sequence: CAWSLGGGETQYF.

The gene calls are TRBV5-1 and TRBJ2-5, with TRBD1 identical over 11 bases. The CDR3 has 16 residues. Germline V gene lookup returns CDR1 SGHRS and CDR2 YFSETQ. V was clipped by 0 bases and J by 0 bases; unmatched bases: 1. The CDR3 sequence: CASSLEGQGDQETQYF. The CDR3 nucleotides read TGCGCCAGCAGCTTGGAGGGACAGGGGGACCAAGAGACCCAGTACTTC.

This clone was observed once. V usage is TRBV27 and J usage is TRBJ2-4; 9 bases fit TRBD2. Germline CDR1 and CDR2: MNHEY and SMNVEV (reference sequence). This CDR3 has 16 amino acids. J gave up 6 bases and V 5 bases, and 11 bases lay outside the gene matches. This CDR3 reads CASSGDSGSPRNIQYF. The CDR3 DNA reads TGTGCCAGCAGTGGGGATAGCGGGAGTCCCCGAAACATTCAGTACTTC.

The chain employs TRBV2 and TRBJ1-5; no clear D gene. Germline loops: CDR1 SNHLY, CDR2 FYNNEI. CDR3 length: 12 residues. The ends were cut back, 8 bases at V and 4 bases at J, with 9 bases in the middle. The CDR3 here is CASGDGNQPQHF. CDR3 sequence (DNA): TGTGCCAGCGGCGACGGGAATCAGCCCCAGCATTTT. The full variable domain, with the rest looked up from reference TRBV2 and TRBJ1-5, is EPEVTQTPSHQVTQMGQEVILRCVPISNHLYFYWYRQILGQKVEFLVSFYNNEISEKSEIFDDQFSVERPDGSNFTLKIRSTKLEDSAMYFCASGDGNQPQHFGDGTRLSIL.

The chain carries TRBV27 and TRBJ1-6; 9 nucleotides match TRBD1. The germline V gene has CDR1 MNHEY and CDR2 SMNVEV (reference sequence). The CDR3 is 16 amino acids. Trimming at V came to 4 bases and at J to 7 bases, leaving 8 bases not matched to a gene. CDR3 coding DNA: TGTGCCAGCAGTTCCATACAGGGGGCGCTGAATTCACCCCTCCACTTT. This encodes CASSSIQGALNSPLHF.

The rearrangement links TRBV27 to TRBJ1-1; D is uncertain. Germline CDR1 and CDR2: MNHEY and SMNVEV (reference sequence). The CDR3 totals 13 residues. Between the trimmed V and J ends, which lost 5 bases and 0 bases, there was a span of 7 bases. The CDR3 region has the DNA TGTGCCAGCAGTCGGGGATTGAACACTGAAGCTTTCTTT. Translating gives CASSRGLNTEAFF.

CDR3: CASSTGWGAYEQYF. The CDR3 DNA reads TGTGCCAGCAGTACGGGGTGGGGGGCCTACGAGCAGTACTTC. This chain joins TRBV6-4 and TRBJ2-7; D may be TRBD2 (6 bases). Germline loops: CDR1 MRHNA, CDR2 SNTAGT. This CDR3 is 14 amino acids long. Deletions cut 5 bases from V and 2 bases from J, with 13 bases between.

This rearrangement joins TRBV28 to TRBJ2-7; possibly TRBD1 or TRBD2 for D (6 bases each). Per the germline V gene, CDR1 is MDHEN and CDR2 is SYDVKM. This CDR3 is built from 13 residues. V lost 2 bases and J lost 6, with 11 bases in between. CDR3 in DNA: TGTGCCAGCAGTTTAAATAAGGGGGGCGAGCAGTACTTC. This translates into CASSLNKGGEQYF.

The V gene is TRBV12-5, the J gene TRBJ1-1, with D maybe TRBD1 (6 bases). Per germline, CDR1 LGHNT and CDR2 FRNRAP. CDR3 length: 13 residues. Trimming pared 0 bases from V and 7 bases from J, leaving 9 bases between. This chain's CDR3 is CASGLVGGGEAFF. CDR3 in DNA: TGTGCTAGTGGTTTGGTAGGGGGTGGTGAAGCTTTCTTT.

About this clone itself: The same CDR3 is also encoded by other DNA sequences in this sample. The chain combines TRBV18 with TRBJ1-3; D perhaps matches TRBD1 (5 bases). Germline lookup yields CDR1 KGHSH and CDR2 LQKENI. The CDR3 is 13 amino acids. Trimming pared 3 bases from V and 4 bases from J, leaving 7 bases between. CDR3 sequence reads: CASSPPGGNTIYF. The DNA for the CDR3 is TGTGCCAGCTCACCGCCAGGGGGAAACACCATATATTTT. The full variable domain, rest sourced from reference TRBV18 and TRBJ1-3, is NAGVMQNPRHLVRRRGQEARLRCSPMKGHSHVYWYRQLPEEGLKFMVYLQKENIIDESGMPKERFSAEFPKEGPSILRIQQVVRGDSAAYFCASSPPGGNTIYFGEGSWLTVV.

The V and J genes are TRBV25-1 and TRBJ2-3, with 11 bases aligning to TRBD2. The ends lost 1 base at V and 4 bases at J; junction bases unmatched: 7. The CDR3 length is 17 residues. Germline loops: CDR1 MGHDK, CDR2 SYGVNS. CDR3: CASSESKTSGSSDTQYF. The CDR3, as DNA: TGTGCCAGCAGTGAATCAAAAACTAGCGGGAGTTCAGATACGCAGTATTTT.

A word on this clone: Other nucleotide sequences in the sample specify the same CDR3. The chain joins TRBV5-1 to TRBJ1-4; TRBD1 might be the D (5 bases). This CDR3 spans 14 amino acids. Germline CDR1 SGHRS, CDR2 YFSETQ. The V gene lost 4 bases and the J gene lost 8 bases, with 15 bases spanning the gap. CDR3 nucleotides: TGCGCCAGCAGCCCGGGACCGGGTGGGGAAAAACTGTTTTTT. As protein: CASSPGPGGEKLFF. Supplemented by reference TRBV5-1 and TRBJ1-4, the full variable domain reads KAGVTQTPRYLIKTRGQQVTLSCSPISGHRSVSWYQQTPGQGLQFLFEYFSETQRNKGNFPGRFSGRQFSNSRSEMNVSTLELGDSALYLCASSPGPGGEKLFFGSGTQLSVL.

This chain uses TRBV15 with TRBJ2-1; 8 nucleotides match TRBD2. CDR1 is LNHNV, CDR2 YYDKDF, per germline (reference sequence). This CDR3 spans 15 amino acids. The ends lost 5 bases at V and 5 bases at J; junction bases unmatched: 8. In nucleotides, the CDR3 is TGTGCCACCAGCCTTACGGGAGGGCCGGACAATGAGCAGTTCTTC. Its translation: CATSLTGGPDNEQFF.

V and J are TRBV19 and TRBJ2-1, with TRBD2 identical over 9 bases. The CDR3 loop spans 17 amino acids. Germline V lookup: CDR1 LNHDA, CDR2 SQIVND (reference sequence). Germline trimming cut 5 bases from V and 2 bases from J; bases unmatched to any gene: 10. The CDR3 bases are TGTGCCAGTAGTTTGACTAGCGGACTACCTCCCTACAATGAGCAGTTCTTC. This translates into CASSLTSGLPPYNEQFF.

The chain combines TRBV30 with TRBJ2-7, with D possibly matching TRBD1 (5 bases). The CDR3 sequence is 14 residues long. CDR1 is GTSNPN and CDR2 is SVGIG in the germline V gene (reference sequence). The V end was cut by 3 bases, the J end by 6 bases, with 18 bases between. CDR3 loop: CAWRGKGLLGEQYF. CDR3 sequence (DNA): TGTGCCTGGAGGGGGAAGGGGCTATTGGGCGAGCAGTACTTC.

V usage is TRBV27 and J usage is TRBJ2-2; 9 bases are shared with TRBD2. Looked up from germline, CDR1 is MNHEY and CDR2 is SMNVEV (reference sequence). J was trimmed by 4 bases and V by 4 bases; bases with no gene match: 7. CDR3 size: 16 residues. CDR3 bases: TGTGCCAGCAGTTCCCCTAGCGGGACTCGCACCGGGGAGCTGTTTTTT. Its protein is CASSSPSGTRTGELFF.

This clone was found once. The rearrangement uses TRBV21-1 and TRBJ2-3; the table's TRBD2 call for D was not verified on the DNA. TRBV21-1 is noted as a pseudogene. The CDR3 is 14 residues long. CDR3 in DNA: TGTGCCAGCGGGGGGGATTCGCGCACAGATACGCAGTATTTT. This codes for CASGGDSRTDTQYF.

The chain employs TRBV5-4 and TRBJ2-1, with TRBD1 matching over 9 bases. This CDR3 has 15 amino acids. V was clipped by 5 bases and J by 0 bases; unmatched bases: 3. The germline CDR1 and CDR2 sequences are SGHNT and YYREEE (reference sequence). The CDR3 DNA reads TGTGCCAGCAGGGGGACAGGGAGCTCCTACAATGAGCAGTTCTTC. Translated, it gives CASRGTGSSYNEQFF.

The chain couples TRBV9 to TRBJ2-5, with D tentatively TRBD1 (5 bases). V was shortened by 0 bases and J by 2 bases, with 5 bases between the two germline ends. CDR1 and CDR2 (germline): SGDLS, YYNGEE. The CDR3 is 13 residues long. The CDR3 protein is CASSVDRQETQYF. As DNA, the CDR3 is TGTGCCAGCAGCGTAGACAGGCAAGAGACCCAGTACTTC.

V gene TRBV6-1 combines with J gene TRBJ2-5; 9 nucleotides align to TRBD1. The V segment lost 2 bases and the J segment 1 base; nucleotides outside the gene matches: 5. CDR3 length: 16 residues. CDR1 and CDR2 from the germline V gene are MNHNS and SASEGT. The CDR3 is CASSENRGRGQETQYF. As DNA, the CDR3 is TGTGCCAGCAGTGAAAACAGGGGGCGAGGCCAAGAGACCCAGTACTTC.

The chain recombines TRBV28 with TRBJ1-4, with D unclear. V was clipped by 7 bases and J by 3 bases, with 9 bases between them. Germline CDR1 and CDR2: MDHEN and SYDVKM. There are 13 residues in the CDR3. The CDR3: CASMDAANEKLFF. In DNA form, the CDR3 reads TGTGCCAGCATGGATGCAGCTAATGAAAAACTGTTTTTT.

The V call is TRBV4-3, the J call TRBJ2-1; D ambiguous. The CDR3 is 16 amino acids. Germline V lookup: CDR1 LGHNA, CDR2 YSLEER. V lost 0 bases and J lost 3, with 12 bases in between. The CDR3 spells CASSQDRGPYYNEQFF. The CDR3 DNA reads TGCGCCAGCAGCCAAGATCGCGGACCGTACTACAATGAGCAGTTCTTC.

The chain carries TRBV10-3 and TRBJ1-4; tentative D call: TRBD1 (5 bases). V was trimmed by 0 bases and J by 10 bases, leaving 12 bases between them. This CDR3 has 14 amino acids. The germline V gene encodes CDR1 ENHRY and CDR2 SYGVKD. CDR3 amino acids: CAISESTDTRKLFF. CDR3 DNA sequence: TGTGCCATCAGTGAGTCGACGGACACCCGAAAACTGTTTTTT.

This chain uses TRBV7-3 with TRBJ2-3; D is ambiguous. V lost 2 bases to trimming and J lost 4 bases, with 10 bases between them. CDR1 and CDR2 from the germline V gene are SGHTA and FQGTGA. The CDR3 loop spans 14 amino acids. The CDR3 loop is CASSLGLPADTQYF. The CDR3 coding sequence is TGTGCCAGCAGCTTAGGGCTCCCAGCAGATACGCAGTATTTT.

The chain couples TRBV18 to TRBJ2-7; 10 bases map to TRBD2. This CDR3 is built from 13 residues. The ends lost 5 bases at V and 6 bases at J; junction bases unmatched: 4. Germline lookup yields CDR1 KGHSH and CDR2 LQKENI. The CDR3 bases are TGTGCCAGCTCATCCGGGACTAGCGCCGAGCAGTACTTC. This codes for CASSSGTSAEQYF. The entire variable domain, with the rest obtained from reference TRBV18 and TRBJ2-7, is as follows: NAGVMQNPRHLVRRRGQEARLRCSPMKGHSHVYWYRQLPEEGLKFMVYLQKENIIDESGMPKERFSAEFPKEGPSILRIQQVVRGDSAAYFCASSSGTSAEQYFGPGTRLTVT.